This entry features one T cell receptor (beta chain) sequence. The antigen is undetermined. This specimen belongs to a study of T cell repertoires in cytomegalovirus infection. TCRdb recomputed calls from the reads with MiXCR, one row per CDR3 protein. The sample contains about 830,000 distinct CDR3 sequences, 30% to 35% of which appear only once. The CDR3 loop spans 15 amino acids. V dropped 3 bases and J dropped 7; count of bases not matched to a gene: 8. The germline CDR1 and CDR2 sequences are LNHDA and SQIVND (reference sequence). Sequencing was performed on cultured CD8+ T cells from PBMCs, taken from culture after CMV antigen stimulation. The source of this sequence is a human donor in good health (CMV status not recorded). Some clones in this sample may be carry-over from other donors' samples. This chain uses TRBV19 with TRBJ1-5; 8 positions match TRBD1. The CDR3 region has the DNA TGTGCCAGTAGTATTATCCGGGACAGGAGACAGCCCCAGCATTTT. Protein sequence: CASSIIRDRRQPQHF.